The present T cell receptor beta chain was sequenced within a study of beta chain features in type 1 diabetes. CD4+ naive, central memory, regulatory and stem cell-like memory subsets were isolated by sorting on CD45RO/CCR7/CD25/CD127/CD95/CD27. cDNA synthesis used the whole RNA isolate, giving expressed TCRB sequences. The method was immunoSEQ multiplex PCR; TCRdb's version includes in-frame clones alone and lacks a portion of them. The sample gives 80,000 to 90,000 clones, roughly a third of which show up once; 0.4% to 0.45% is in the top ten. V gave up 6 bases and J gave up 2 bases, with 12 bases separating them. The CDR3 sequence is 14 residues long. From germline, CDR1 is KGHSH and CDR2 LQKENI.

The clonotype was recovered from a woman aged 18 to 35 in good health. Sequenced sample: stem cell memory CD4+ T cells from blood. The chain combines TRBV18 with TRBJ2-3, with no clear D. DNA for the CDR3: TGTGCCAGCTCCATGGCCGGAGTCACAGATACGCAGTATTTT. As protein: CASSMAGVTDTQYF.